This is a list of T cell receptor beta chains from one sample in a study of tumour-infiltrating T cells in Burkitt lymphoma. The assay was immunoSEQ multiplex PCR, and TCRdb's table has in-frame clones only and misses some. The repertoire holds about 1,800 clones, with 15% to 20% as singletons. The specimen was tumor tissue. The receptors here all came from a human donor with diffuse large B-cell lymphoma. CDR3s include the opening cysteine and the closing phenylalanine or tryptophan. D genes are given only for firm matches. Part of the rows lack a size; the others show once, few, many or a class for expanded clones.

D gene	V gene	J gene	clone size	CDR3 length	CDR3 protein	CDR3 DNA
NA	TRBV18	TRBJ1-1	NA	13	CATAPGQNTEAFF	TGTGCCACCGCACCGGGACAAAACACTGAAGCTTTCTTT
TRBD2	TRBV5-5	TRBJ2-7	NA	15	CASSQTSGGVYEQYF	TGTGCCAGCAGCCAGACTAGCGGGGGGGTCTACGAGCAGTACTTC
NA	TRBV10-3	TRBJ2-3	few	12	CAISESEDTQYF	TGTGCCATCAGTGAGTCGGAGGATACGCAGTATTTT
NA	TRBV7-9	TRBJ1-6	NA	14	CASNGGDYNSPLHF	TGTGCCAGCAACGGAGGAGATTATAATTCACCCCTCCACTTT
NA	TRBV9	TRBJ2-1	few	14	CASSVGSRSGEQFF	TGTGCCAGCAGCGTAGGCTCCCGGAGCGGGGAGCAGTTCTTC
NA	TRBV6-1	TRBJ1-6	few	16	CASSAGQISYNSPLHF	TGTGCCAGCAGTGCCGGACAGATCTCCTATAATTCACCCCTCCATTTT
NA	TRBV30	TRBJ1-1	once	15	CAWGRPDRQNTEAFF	TGTGCCTGGGGCCGGCCAGACAGGCAAAACACTGAAGCTTTCTTT
NA	TRBV4-2	TRBJ2-1	NA	19	CASSQGSSGGRSSYNEQFF	TGTGCCAGCAGCCAAGGTTCTAGTGGGGGGCGGAGCTCCTACAATGAGCAGTTCTTC
NA	TRBV10-3	TRBJ2-3	few	17	CAISEPLDRKFTDTQYF	TGTGCCATCAGTGAACCTTTGGACAGAAAATTCACAGATACGCAGTATTTT
TRBD1	TRBV9	TRBJ1-2	NA	14	CASSVGAGGHGYTF	TGTGCCAGCAGCGTAGGAGCAGGGGGCCATGGCTACACCTTC
NA	TRBV10-1	TRBJ2-7	few	14	CASSEYGRGYEQYF	TGCGCCAGCAGTGAGTACGGCAGGGGCTACGAGCAGTACTTC
TRBD1	TRBV5-1	TRBJ2-7	NA	20	CASSLVFFRGPTGGYYEQYF	TGCGCCAGCAGCTTGGTTTTTTTTCGGGGACCGACAGGGGGCTATTACGAGCAGTACTTC
NA	TRBV4-1	TRBJ1-5	NA	15	CASSHGQISNQPQHF	TGCGCCAGCAGCCATGGGCAGATTAGCAATCAGCCCCAGCATTTT
NA	TRBV2	TRBJ1-2	few	11	CTSTRWDGYTF	TGTACCAGCACACGGTGGGATGGCTACACCTTC
TRBD1	TRBV19	TRBJ2-7	NA	17	CASSGADRLRSSYEQYF	TGTGCCAGTAGTGGGGCGGACAGGCTTCGGAGCTCCTACGAGCAGTACTTC
NA	TRBV25-1	TRBJ1-3	NA	15	CASSGTGAVGNTIYF	TGTGCCAGCAGTGGGACTGGGGCTGTTGGAAACACCATATATTTT
NA	TRBV18	TRBJ2-5	NA	12	CASSGVRETQYF	TGTGCCAGCTCAGGGGTCCGGGAGACCCAGTACTTC
TRBD1	TRBV6-5	TRBJ1-5	NA	16	CASSYRQGLMHQPQHF	TGTGCCAGCAGTTACCGACAGGGTCTAATGCATCAGCCCCAGCATTTT
TRBD2	TRBV7-3	TRBJ2-3	few	17	CASSLTPRTSGTDTQYF	TGTGCCAGCAGCTTAACCCCCCGGACTAGCGGCACAGATACGCAGTATTTT
TRBD2	TRBV6-4	TRBJ2-2	few	17	CASSPRGVLAGAGELFF	TGTGCCAGCAGCCCCAGAGGAGTGTTAGCGGGGGCCGGGGAGCTGTTTTTT
NA	TRBV5-1	TRBJ1-2	NA	17	CASSYPITGHSFSGYTF	TGCGCCAGCAGCTATCCAATTACAGGGCATAGTTTCTCTGGCTACACCTTC
NA	TRBV7-8	TRBJ1-2	NA	14	CASSLGQGDYGYTF	TGTGCCAGCAGCTTAGGTCAGGGAGACTATGGCTACACCTTC
TRBD2	TRBV10-2	TRBJ2-7	NA	11	CASSGGGEQYF	TGCGCCAGCAGTGGGGGGGGCGAGCAGTACTTC
TRBD1	TRBV5-1	TRBJ2-1	NA	14	CASSFRDSYNEQFF	TGCGCCAGCAGCTTCCGGGACAGTTACAATGAGCAGTTCTTC